A single sample is the source of the 28 T cell receptor beta chains below, sequenced in a study of vaccination effects on CD4 cells after COVID-19. The protocol was immunoSEQ multiplex PCR, while the TCRdb copy is restricted to in-frame clones and leaves out a portion. The data hold about 65,000 clones, with around 77% observed a single time. Peptide-pool stimulation followed by sequencing identified expanded antigen-specific CD4+ clonotypes in the ViraFEST assay. It was after nine to ten days of culture that CD4+ T cells were isolated. Prior SARS-CoV-2 infection was absent in the vaccine recipients, as shown by negative nucleocapsid antibodies. These receptors lack a known antigen. Sequencing was performed on CD4+ T cells from PBMCs cultured with HCoV-NL63 spike peptides, taken before COVID-19 vaccination. The source of these receptors is a human donor who received a COVID-19 vaccine.

This clone is a singleton in its sample. This chain connects TRBV18 to TRBJ1-4; 7 nucleotides align to TRBD1. V trimming: 3 bases; J trimming: 8 bases; junction bases outside the gene matches: 3. The germline gives CDR1 KGHSH, CDR2 LQKENI. This CDR3 region has 13 residues. The CDR3 DNA sequence: TGTGCCAGCTCACCGCGGACAGGAGAAAAACTGTTTTTT. Translated: CASSPRTGEKLFF.

This clone was found a few times. The chain is built from TRBV5-1 and TRBJ2-1; D uncertain. CDR3 size: 14 residues. Germline values: CDR1 SGHRS, CDR2 YFSETQ. The V gene lost 0 bases and the J gene lost 8 bases, with 12 bases spanning the gap. The DNA for the CDR3 is TGCGCCAGCAGCTTGGCTGCAGCCGCGGATGAGCAGTTCTTC. Its protein is CASSLAAAADEQFF.

The CDR3 DNA reads TGTGCCAGCAGCTTGACAGGTCCGTCTACCTCTGGGGCCAACGTCCTGACTTTC. Protein: CASSLTGPSTSGANVLTF. This chain uses TRBV28 with TRBJ2-6, with D maybe TRBD1 (6 bases). Germline CDR1 and CDR2: MDHEN and SYDVKM. V lost 6 bases, J lost 0 bases, and 18 bases lay in between. The length of the CDR3 is 18 residues.

The chain has TRBV14 and TRBJ1-1; tentative D call: TRBD1 (5 bases). Germline V gives CDR1 SGHDN, CDR2 FVKESK. The CDR3 sequence is 15 residues long. Trimming pared 0 bases from V and 4 bases from J, leaving 12 bases between. The CDR3 is CASSQEGRHGTEAFF. The CDR3, as DNA: TGTGCCAGCAGCCAAGAGGGGCGACATGGCACTGAAGCTTTCTTT. The entire variable domain, with the rest obtained from reference TRBV14 and TRBJ1-1, is as follows: EAGVTQFPSHSVIEKGQTVTLRCDPISGHDNLYWYRRVMGKEIKFLLHFVKESKQDESGMPNNRFLAERTGGTYSTLKVQPAELEDSGVYFCASSQEGRHGTEAFFGQGTRLTVV.

In this sample, this clone turned up a few times. The genes are TRBV25-1 and TRBJ1-1; the match to TRBD1 covers 8 bases. Germline CDR1 reads MGHDK; CDR2 reads SYGVNS. This CDR3 contains 14 residues. With 5 bases clipped from V and 0 bases from J, the junction kept 2 bases outside the gene matches. CDR3 bases: TGTGCCAGCAGTAAGGACAGGGTGAACACTGAAGCTTTCTTT. Translated: CASSKDRVNTEAFF. Full variable domain (remainder filled in from reference TRBV25-1 and TRBJ1-1): EADIYQTPRYLVIGTGKKITLECSQTMGHDKMYWYQQDPGMELHLIHYSYGVNSTEKGDLSSESTVSRIRTEHFPLTLESARPSHTSQYLCASSKDRVNTEAFFGQGTRLTVV.

Only one count was recorded for this clone. V usage is TRBV12-3 or TRBV12-4 and J usage is TRBJ2-1, with D unclear. This CDR3 contains 13 residues. The V end lost 3 bases, the J end lost 6 bases, and 9 bases lay between the germline ends. The CDR3 sequence: CASSFNQANEQFF. CDR3 coding DNA: TGTGCCAGCAGTTTTAATCAGGCCAATGAGCAGTTCTTC.

The chain joins TRBV2 to TRBJ2-3; the D is unclear. CDR1 is SNHLY and CDR2 is FYNNEI in the germline V gene. The CDR3 loop spans 10 amino acids. V was trimmed by 7 bases and J by 7 bases, leaving 6 bases between them. The CDR3 reads CASMVYTQYF. In DNA form, the CDR3 reads TGTGCCAGCATGGTCTATACGCAGTATTTT.

This clone was seen only a few times. J is TRBJ1-2 and V is TRBV6-5; the D is unclear. CDR1 is MNHEY and CDR2 is SVGAGI in the germline V gene. V was pared by 2 bases and J by 4 bases, with 14 bases between. This CDR3 is built from 15 residues. The CDR3 DNA reads as TGTGCCAGCAGTTACCTTCTCGACCGAAGCTATGGCTACACCTTC. Amino acid sequence: CASSYLLDRSYGYTF.

The chain uses TRBV5-1 and TRBJ2-3; D gene unclear. The CDR3 is 17 amino acids. V was cut by 0 bases and J by 2 bases, with 16 bases left in between. CDR1 SGHRS and CDR2 YFSETQ come from the germline V gene. CDR3 sequence: CASSLGLQSFSTDTQYF. The CDR3 DNA sequence: TGCGCCAGCAGCTTGGGACTTCAAAGTTTTTCCACAGATACGCAGTATTTT.

The chain uses TRBV30 and TRBJ2-6; D ambiguous. Germline V gives CDR1 GTSNPN, CDR2 SVGIG (reference sequence). Trimming took 3 bases from V and 1 from J, leaving 7 bases between them. CDR3 size: 14 residues. CDR3 protein: CAWSPASGANVLTF. As DNA, the CDR3 is TGTGCCTGGAGCCCAGCTTCTGGGGCCAACGTCCTGACTTTC.

The chain carries TRBV6-5 and TRBJ1-2; 9 nucleotides line up with TRBD1. Trimming cost V 6 bases and J 6 bases; bases outside gene matches: 5. The CDR3 is 13 amino acids. Germline V lookup: CDR1 MNHEY, CDR2 SVGAGI. CDR3 DNA: TGTGCCAGCAGGTACAGGGGGCGGGATGGCTACACCTTC. Translated: CASRYRGRDGYTF.

The V gene is TRBV3-1 (or the pseudogene TRBV3-2), the J gene TRBJ2-2; D remains ambiguous. Germline V gene data show CDR1 as LGHDT and CDR2 as YNNKEL (reference sequence). Trimming stripped 8 bases from V and 8 bases from J, with 12 bases between. The CDR3 extends over 12 amino acids. CDR3 nucleotides: TGTGCCAGCGAAACTTACCCAGGGGAGCTGTTTTTT. The encoded protein is CASETYPGELFF.

As DNA, the CDR3 is TGTGCCAGCAGCCAAGGAGGCGGTTTGTCACCCCTCCACTTT. Its translation is CASSQGGGLSPLHF. The chain couples TRBV3-1 (or the pseudogene TRBV3-2) to TRBJ1-6; D remains unclear. The germline gives CDR1 LGHDT, CDR2 YNNKEL (reference sequence). The ends were cut back, 1 base at V and 10 bases at J, with 11 bases in the middle. CDR3 length: 14 amino acids.

In its sample, this clone was seen once. The CDR3 here is CASSGVAGASYNEQFF. The CDR3 region has the DNA TGTGCCAGCAGTGGAGTAGCGGGGGCCTCCTACAATGAGCAGTTCTTC. This chain joins TRBV6-4 and TRBJ2-1; TRBD2 matches at 9 bases. CDR3 length equals 16 residues. V lost 4 bases and J lost 0; bases outside the gene matches: 4. Germline V lookup: CDR1 MRHNA, CDR2 SNTAGT.

The DNA of the CDR3 is TGTGCCAGCAGTCGCGTGGGACAAGCGCCTTATGGCTACACCTTC. Residues: CASSRVGQAPYGYTF. The chain carries TRBV6-2 or TRBV6-3 and TRBJ1-2, with D possibly being TRBD1 (6 bases). CDR1 is MNHEY and CDR2 is SVGEGT in the germline V gene. Trimming stripped 5 bases from V and 5 bases from J, with 18 bases between. The CDR3 is 15 amino acids.

This clone occurred once. The V and J genes are TRBV2 and TRBJ2-3, with D possibly being TRBD1 (6 bases). This CDR3 spans 14 amino acids. The germline gives CDR1 SNHLY, CDR2 FYNNEI. V was pared by 5 bases and J by 2 bases, with 11 bases between. The CDR3: CASSLQGPTDTQYF. As DNA, the CDR3 is TGTGCCAGCAGTTTACAGGGCCCCACAGATACGCAGTATTTT.

This clone was seen a few times. V is TRBV6-5 and J is TRBJ1-3; 8 bases align to TRBD1. The CDR3 consists of 13 residues. The trim removed 10 bases at V and 2 bases at J, leaving 4 bases unmatched. CDR1 and CDR2 from the germline V gene are MNHEY and SVGAGI. In DNA form, the CDR3 reads TGTGCCATACAGGGGGAAACTGGAAACACCATATATTTT. It translates to CAIQGETGNTIYF.

The CDR3 sequence is CASRRTGTYNEQFF. In DNA form, the CDR3 reads TGTGCCAGCAGGAGGACAGGGACCTACAATGAGCAGTTCTTC. The chain links TRBV25-1 to TRBJ2-1, with TRBD1 matching 8 bases. The junction had 3 bases not matched to a gene; V was cut back by 6 bases and J by 2 bases. Germline-derived CDR1 and CDR2 are MGHDK and SYGVNS. This CDR3 region has 14 residues.

The gene calls are TRBV2 and TRBJ2-3; 8 bases map to TRBD2. Per the germline V gene, CDR1 is SNHLY and CDR2 is FYNNEI. The ends lost 7 bases at V and 5 bases at J; junction bases unmatched: 5. The CDR3 totals 13 residues. CDR3 residues: CASKASGRDTQYF. In DNA, the CDR3 is TGTGCCAGCAAGGCTAGCGGGCGAGATACGCAGTATTTT.

CDR3 residues: CSVGGLSEKLFF. The CDR3 DNA sequence: TGCAGCGTAGGGGGGTTAAGCGAAAAACTGTTTTTT. The chain carries TRBV29-1 and TRBJ1-4; D is possibly TRBD1 (6 bases). This CDR3 has 12 residues. Germline V gene data show CDR1 as SQVTM and CDR2 as ANQGSEA. V dropped 6 bases and J dropped 8 bases, with 13 bases sitting between them.

This chain links TRBV27 with TRBJ2-1, with TRBD2 identical over 10 bases. Per germline, CDR1 MNHEY and CDR2 SMNVEV (reference sequence). The CDR3 is 15 amino acids. V lost 8 bases, J lost 0 bases, and 4 bases stayed unmatched. CDR3 sequence reads: CASARTSGSYNEQFF. Here the CDR3 DNA reads TGTGCCAGCGCTCGGACTAGCGGCTCCTACAATGAGCAGTTCTTC.

This chain connects TRBV18 to TRBJ2-5; no reliable D call. Per the germline V gene, CDR1 is KGHSH and CDR2 is LQKENI. Trimming left V 1 base short and J 3 bases short, with 6 bases between. This CDR3 comprises 13 residues. CDR3 nucleotide sequence: TGTGCCAGCTCACCACAAAGGGAAGAGACCCAGTACTTC. The encoded protein is CASSPQREETQYF. The full variable domain, its missing parts supplied by reference TRBV18 and TRBJ2-5, is NAGVMQNPRHLVRRRGQEARLRCSPMKGHSHVYWYRQLPEEGLKFMVYLQKENIIDESGMPKERFSAEFPKEGPSILRIQQVVRGDSAAYFCASSPQREETQYFGPGTRLLVL.

The chain employs TRBV18 and TRBJ2-1; 10 positions agree with TRBD2. The CDR3 contains 13 residues. J was trimmed by 9 bases and V by 5 bases; bases with no gene match: 4. Germline lookup yields CDR1 KGHSH and CDR2 LQKENI. CDR3 residues: CASSTSGVGEQFF. CDR3 sequence (DNA): TGTGCCAGCTCAACTAGCGGGGTAGGTGAGCAGTTCTTC.

This rearrangement joins TRBV6-1 to TRBJ2-2; D may match TRBD1 or TRBD2 (5 bases each). Trimming left V 3 bases short and J 1 base short, with 9 bases between. Germline V lookup: CDR1 MNHNS, CDR2 SASEGT. This CDR3 contains 15 residues. DNA of the CDR3: TGTGCCAGCAGTGATGGGACGGTGAACACCGGGGAGCTGTTTTTT. Translated: CASSDGTVNTGELFF.

The CDR3 is CASSLVGVGNTEAFF. The CDR3 DNA follows: TGTGCCAGCAGCTTGGTTGGGGTGGGGAACACTGAAGCTTTCTTT. V and J are TRBV5-4 and TRBJ1-1; no reliable D call. CDR3 length: 15 residues. With 0 bases removed from V and 1 base from J, the gap between germline ends came to 10 bases. Germline CDR1 is SGHNT and CDR2 is YYREEE (reference sequence).

The rearrangement links TRBV4-1 to TRBJ2-2; D could derive from TRBD1 or TRBD2 (5 bases each). V lost 1 base and J lost 4, with 10 bases in between. The CDR3 consists of 15 residues. Germline V gene data show CDR1 as MGHRA and CDR2 as YSYEKL. The CDR3 coding sequence is TGCGCCAGCAGCCAAGTGGGGGTGTTCACCGGGGAGCTGTTTTTT. Protein sequence: CASSQVGVFTGELFF.

The J gene is TRBJ1-5, the V gene TRBV6-5, with 10 nucleotides matching TRBD1. CDR1 and CDR2 from the germline V gene are MNHEY and SVGAGI. CDR3 length: 13 residues. V gave up 6 bases and J gave up 5 bases; unmatched junction bases: 1. The CDR3 spells CASRGTGDQPQHF. The CDR3 region has the DNA TGTGCCAGCAGGGGGACAGGGGATCAGCCCCAGCATTTT.

This clone was seen more than once but under ten times. V usage is TRBV3-1 (or the pseudogene TRBV3-2) and J usage is TRBJ1-1; no firm D call. Trimming removed 0 bases from V and 0 bases from J, with 8 bases in between. CDR1 is LGHDT and CDR2 is YNNKEL in the germline V gene (reference sequence). The length of the CDR3 is 15 residues. The CDR3 coding sequence is TGTGCCAGCAGCCAAGAAACGAGGATGAACACTGAAGCTTTCTTT. Translating gives CASSQETRMNTEAFF.